This TCR beta chain is from a study of PD-1 blockade in classical Hodgkin lymphoma. General observations from the study: By C4D1, diversity of CD4+ TCRs had risen significantly, whereas that of CD8+ TCRs had not. Repertoire difference causes, possibly disease activity or prior therapy, remain undefined. Patients starting nivolumab under 1 year after ASCT were excluded.

CDR1 is SGHRS, CDR2 YFSETQ, per germline. The CDR3 is 14 amino acids. With 0 bases removed from V and 6 bases from J, the gap between germline ends came to 10 bases. Every one of the patients relapsed after autologous stem cell transplantation (brentuximab vedotin exposure was variable). TCRdb keeps only in-frame clones here, not all; method: immunoSEQ multiplex PCR. The data contain roughly 81,000 clones, around 90% of them singletons. Details on this clone: The antigen is not known.

J is TRBJ2-1 and V is TRBV5-1; D call uncertain. The TCR comes from a human donor with classical Hodgkin lymphoma. Sequenced material: peripheral blood mononuclear cells (PBMCs), taken before the second cycle of nivolumab. CDR3 sequence: CASSLAPRGNEQFF. CDR3 DNA: TGCGCCAGCAGCTTGGCACCGCGCGGCAATGAGCAGTTCTTC.